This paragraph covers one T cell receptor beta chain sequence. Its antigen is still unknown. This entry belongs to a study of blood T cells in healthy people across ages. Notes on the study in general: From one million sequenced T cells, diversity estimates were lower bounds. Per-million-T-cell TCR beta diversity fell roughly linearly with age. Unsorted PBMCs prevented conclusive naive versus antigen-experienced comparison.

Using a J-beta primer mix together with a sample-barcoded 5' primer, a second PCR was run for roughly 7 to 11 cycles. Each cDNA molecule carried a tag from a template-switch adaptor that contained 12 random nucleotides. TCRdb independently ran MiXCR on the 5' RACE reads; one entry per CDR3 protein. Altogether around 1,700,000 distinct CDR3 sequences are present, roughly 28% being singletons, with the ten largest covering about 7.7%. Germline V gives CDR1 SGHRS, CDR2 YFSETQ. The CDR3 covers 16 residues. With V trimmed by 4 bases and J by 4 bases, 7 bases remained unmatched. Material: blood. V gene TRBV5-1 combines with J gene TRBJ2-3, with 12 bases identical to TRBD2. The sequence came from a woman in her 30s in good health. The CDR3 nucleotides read TGCGCCAGCAGCCTAGGACTAGCGGGGTTCTCAGATACGCAGTATTTT. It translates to CASSLGLAGFSDTQYF.